This T cell receptor (beta chain) derives from a study of blood T cell repertoires in COVID-19. Overall study: The analysed material was cDNA or gDNA that came from T cells, B-cell-depleted T cells, or PBMCs.

Trimming took 7 bases from V and 2 from J, leaving 15 bases between them. CDR1 MGHDK and CDR2 SYGVNS come from the germline V gene. CDR3 size: 14 residues. Generated by immunoSEQ multiplex PCR, the TCRdb table keeps only in-frame clones and is missing some. The table records around 180,000 clones, about 80% of them present only once. This clone has only a few counts. The sequencing sample was made of peripheral blood. V is TRBV25-1 and J is TRBJ2-7; D is perhaps TRBD1 (5 bases). This sequence was found in a human donor in a cohort sampled during active COVID-19. Here the CDR3 reads CASKGRERPYEQYF. In DNA form, the CDR3 reads TGTGCCAGCAAAGGCAGGGAAAGGCCCTACGAGCAGTACTTC.